These 10 T cell receptor beta chains originate from one sample sequenced in a study of post-analysis software for immune sequencing data (dated by TCRdb to the mid-2010s). These receptors have no identified antigens. General study outcomes and caveats: Four to six TRBV segments, including TRBV5-6, TRBV5-1 and TRBV20-1, were significantly more frequent in patients than controls.

The receptor library was made with PCR. Sequencing was performed on an Illumina HiSeq 2500. To reduce PCR and sequencing biases, unique molecular identifiers were built into the TCR beta cDNA libraries. TCRdb cleaned the public reads at Q25 with fastp, built clones with MiXCR and kept in-frame beta chains. Entries are consolidated by CDR3 protein sequence, retaining the most common genes and DNA. Here the sample has a few hundred thousand distinct CDR3 sequences; 34% occur a single time. Around 6% of the sample comes from the top ten. The sequenced material came from blood. These receptors were taken from a girl between 2 and 17 years old with multiple sclerosis.

Turning to this clonotype: With a much larger clone just one base away, this may be a read error. V is TRBV15 and J is TRBJ2-7; D gene ambiguous. The CDR3 loop spans 14 amino acids. The V end was cut by 5 bases, the J end by 10 bases, with 21 bases between. The germline V gene encodes CDR1 LNHNV and CDR2 YYDKDF (reference sequence). The CDR3 sequence is CATSLSPAQEAQYF. CDR3 sequence (DNA): TGTGCCACCAGCCTGTCCCCGGCCCAAGAGGCCCAGTACTTC. Using reference TRBV15 and TRBJ2-7 for the parts outside the CDR3, the full variable domain is DAMVIQNPRYQVTQFGKPVTLSCSQTLNHNVMYWYQQKSSQAPKLLFHYYDKDFNNEADTPDNFQSRRPNTSFCFLDIRSPGLGDTAMYLCATSLSPAQEAQYFGPGTRLTVT.

The V call is TRBV4-1, the J call TRBJ2-3, with TRBD2 matching over 8 bases. CDR1 and CDR2 from the germline V gene are MGHRA and YSYEKL. J gave up 5 bases and V 1 base, and 11 bases lay outside the gene matches. The CDR3 length is 17 residues. CDR3 sequence (DNA): TGCGCCAGCAGCCAAGCTCCGGGAGGGGGGGGGAAAGATACGCAGTATTTT. It encodes CASSQAPGGGGKDTQYF.

The chain recombines TRBV7-8 with TRBJ2-4; no firm D call. V was clipped by 5 bases and J by 5 bases, with 13 bases between them. The CDR3 covers 14 residues. CDR1 SGHVS and CDR2 FQNEAQ come from the germline V gene. CDR3 sequence reads: CASSPSGAQNIQYF. CDR3 in DNA: TGTGCCAGCAGCCCGTCCGGCGCCCAAAACATTCAGTACTTC.

This chain connects TRBV20-1 to TRBJ2-5; D is uncertain. The CDR3 totals 12 residues. Germline loops: CDR1 DFQATT, CDR2 SNEGSKA (reference sequence). V gave up 4 bases and J gave up 5 bases, with 11 bases separating them. DNA of the CDR3: TGCAGTGCTACTGACCAGGAGGAGACCCAGTACTTC. Encoded protein: CSATDQEETQYF.

The chain is built from TRBV27 and TRBJ2-5; maybe TRBD2 (6 bases). CDR1 is MNHEY, CDR2 SMNVEV, per germline (reference sequence). The length of the CDR3 is 13 residues. Trimming took off 8 bases at V and 3 bases at J, with 13 bases between the two ends. CDR3 residues: CASGLWGEETQYF. CDR3 DNA: TGTGCCAGCGGGCTTTGGGGGGAAGAGACCCAGTACTTC.

This chain uses TRBV20-1 with TRBJ2-7; 8 nucleotides match TRBD2. Trimming removed 3 bases from V and 2 bases from J; junction bases left unmatched: 9. The CDR3 sequence is 15 residues long. Germline V gene sequence: CDR1 DFQATT, CDR2 SNEGSKA (reference sequence). CDR3 amino acids: CSARPTGGEAYEQYF. In DNA form, the CDR3 reads TGCAGTGCTAGGCCTACGGGGGGGGAAGCCTACGAGCAGTACTTC.

This clonotype has only a few counts. This chain uses TRBV7-9 with TRBJ1-2; D unresolved. The germline gives CDR1 SEHNR, CDR2 FQNEAQ (reference sequence). The ends were cut back, 1 base at V and 8 bases at J, with 11 bases in the middle. This CDR3 is built from 13 residues. The CDR3 region is CASSLEAPGGYTF. CDR3 sequence (DNA): TGTGCCAGCAGCTTAGAGGCTCCCGGAGGCTACACCTTC. Full variable domain (rest looked up from reference TRBV7-9 and TRBJ1-2): DTGVSQNPRHKITKRGQNVTFRCDPISEHNRLYWYRQTLGQGPEFLTYFQNEAQLEKSRLLSDRFSAERPKGSFSTLEIQRTEQGDSAMYLCASSLEAPGGYTFGSGTRLTVV.

The chain combines TRBV10-2 with TRBJ1-6, with 8 bases identical to TRBD1. V lost 7 bases to trimming and J lost 8 bases; unmatched junction nucleotides: 13. The CDR3 has 16 amino acids. Germline loops: CDR1 WSHSY, CDR2 SAAADI. The CDR3 region is CASTAGWTGTDSPLHF. The DNA for the CDR3 is TGCGCCAGCACCGCTGGCTGGACAGGGACCGATTCACCCCTCCACTTT.

The CDR3 DNA reads TGTGCCAGCGGCAGCCGGCCGGTCAATCAGCCCCAGCATTTT. Its protein product is CASGSRPVNQPQHF. V and J are TRBV6-4 and TRBJ1-5; D call uncertain. Germline loops: CDR1 MRHNA, CDR2 SNTAGT. CDR3 length equals 14 residues. The germline V and J ends were trimmed by 8 bases and 3 bases, with 14 bases remaining between them.

This chain uses TRBV10-2 with TRBJ2-1; 7 bases are a match to TRBD1. The CDR3 loop spans 14 amino acids. Germline trimming cut 6 bases from V and 11 bases from J; bases unmatched to any gene: 13. Germline V gene data show CDR1 as WSHSY and CDR2 as SAAADI. CDR3: CASSHTDTGEQQFF. CDR3 DNA: TGCGCCAGCAGCCATACGGATACAGGGGAACAGCAGTTCTTC.